The next 3 T cell receptor beta chains were all read from a single sample in a study of T cell responses to AZD1222 COVID-19 vaccine. The assay was immunoSEQ multiplex PCR, and TCRdb's table has in-frame clones only and misses some. The sample has nearly 90,000 clones, 89% seen once. The sequencing here drew on peripheral blood, taken 28 days after the second AZD1222 dose. The receptors were sampled from an adult who received the AZD1222 COVID-19 vaccine.

The chain is built from TRBV7-9 and TRBJ2-3; D unclear. With 2 bases removed from V and 0 bases from J, the gap between germline ends came to 3 bases. This CDR3 spans 13 amino acids. The germline V gene has CDR1 SEHNR and CDR2 FQNEAQ (reference sequence). The CDR3 reads CASSLKSTDTQYF. In DNA form, the CDR3 reads TGTGCCAGCAGCTTAAAAAGCACAGATACGCAGTATTTT. The whole variable domain, filled in from reference TRBV7-9 and TRBJ2-3, reads DTGVSQNPRHKITKRGQNVTFRCDPISEHNRLYWYRQTLGQGPEFLTYFQNEAQLEKSRLLSDRFSAERPKGSFSTLEIQRTEQGDSAMYLCASSLKSTDTQYFGPGTRLTVL.

This chain joins TRBV4-3 and TRBJ2-1; no clear D. Per germline, CDR1 LGHNA and CDR2 YSLEER. This CDR3 has 15 amino acids. Between the trimmed V and J ends, which lost 1 base and 5 bases, there was a span of 12 bases. The CDR3 loop is CASSQGLAWHNEQFF. CDR3 bases: TGCGCCAGCAGCCAAGGACTCGCGTGGCACAATGAGCAGTTCTTC.

The CDR3 DNA reads as TGTGCCAGCAGCCTCCTCAATGAGCAGTTCTTC. Amino acids: CASSLLNEQFF. The chain is built from TRBV9 and TRBJ2-1; D unresolved. V lost 4 bases, J lost 6 bases, and 5 bases lay in between. The CDR3 covers 11 residues. Germline V gene sequence: CDR1 SGDLS, CDR2 YYNGEE.